Listed here are 12 T cell receptor beta chains from one sample, sequenced in a study of yellow fever vaccine responses in identical twins. Each CDR3 protein is one row after TCRdb ran MiXCR on the RT-PCR reads. The data hold around 2,200 distinct CDR3 sequences, with about 79% observed a single time. The sample here was T cells from blood (PBMCs), unsorted or a sorted subset (not recorded which), taken before or after yellow fever vaccination (not recorded which). The source of these receptors is a woman between 18 and 30 years old who received the yellow fever vaccine.

J is TRBJ1-2 and V is TRBV6-1, with TRBD1 identical over 10 bases. The CDR3 sequence is 15 residues long. V dropped 6 bases and J dropped 8; count of bases not matched to a gene: 12. Germline V gives CDR1 MNHNS, CDR2 SASEGT. The CDR3 DNA is TGTGCCAGCAGCAACGACAGGGGGCATCAAGAAGGCTACACCTTC. Translating gives CASSNDRGHQEGYTF.

The chain employs TRBV7-7 and TRBJ1-3; tentatively, D is TRBD1 (5 bases). V lost 5 bases and J lost 0, with 11 bases in between. The CDR3 covers 15 residues. CDR1 and CDR2 (germline): SSHAT, FNYEAQ (reference sequence). CDR3 protein: CASSPIDSSGNTIYF. The CDR3 DNA sequence: TGTGCCAGCAGCCCGATCGACAGCTCTGGAAACACCATATATTTT.

This chain uses TRBV4-1 with TRBJ2-7, with TRBD2 matching over 13 bases. The CDR3 consists of 13 residues. The V segment lost 8 bases and the J segment 5 bases; nucleotides outside the gene matches: 3. Per the germline V gene, CDR1 is MGHRA and CDR2 is YSYEKL. DNA for the CDR3: TGCGCCAGCGGACTAGCGGGAGTGGACGAGCAGTACTTC. As protein: CASGLAGVDEQYF.

This clonotype was seen just once. The J gene is TRBJ2-5, the V gene TRBV24-1, with D tentatively TRBD1 (6 bases). The CDR3 is 15 amino acids. CDR1 is KGHDR and CDR2 is SFDVKD in the germline V gene. Trimming removed 3 bases at V and 3 bases at J, with 13 bases between. CDR3 bases: TGTGCCACCAGTGATCCCACAGGGTTTGAAGAGACCCAGTACTTC. This encodes CATSDPTGFEETQYF.

This chain uses TRBV13 with TRBJ2-5; D remains ambiguous. The V gene's germline CDR1 is PRHDT and CDR2 FYEKMQ (reference sequence). The CDR3 sequence is 15 residues long. The V gene lost 6 bases and the J gene lost 5 bases, with 19 bases spanning the gap. CDR3 in DNA: TGTGCCAGCAGGGGGTTCGGGCACACGTCGGAGACCCAGTACTTC. Its translation is CASRGFGHTSETQYF.

The V call is TRBV11-1, the J call TRBJ2-3; TRBD1 is a possible D gene (6 bases). V was pared by 5 bases and J by 0 bases, with 9 bases between. Per germline, CDR1 SGHAT and CDR2 FQDESV (reference sequence). The CDR3 covers 14 residues. In DNA form, the CDR3 reads TGTGCCAGCAGCCGCGGACAGAGCACAGATACGCAGTATTTT. This encodes CASSRGQSTDTQYF.

J is TRBJ2-1 and V is TRBV21-1; the table's TRBD2 call for D was not verified on the DNA. TRBV21-1 corresponds to a pseudogene. There are 15 residues in the CDR3. The CDR3 reads CASSKEGPGHNEQFF. The CDR3 coding sequence is TGTGCCAGCAGCAAAGAGGGGCCCGGCCACAATGAGCAGTTCTTC.

This chain uses TRBV6-2 or TRBV6-3 with TRBJ2-3, with a tentative D call TRBD2 (6 bases). The germline V gene has CDR1 MNHEY and CDR2 SVGEGT. V lost 5 bases to trimming and J lost 2 bases, with 14 bases between them. This CDR3 has 15 amino acids. CDR3 nucleotide sequence: TGTGCCAGCAGTCACCGGACTACTTACACAGATACGCAGTATTTT. This sequence encodes CASSHRTTYTDTQYF.

The rearrangement links TRBV20-1 to TRBJ1-1; D is uncertain. With 3 bases removed from V and 3 bases from J, the gap between germline ends came to 8 bases. CDR1 and CDR2 from the germline V gene are DFQATT and SNEGSKA (reference sequence). The CDR3 totals 12 residues. The CDR3 reads CSASRKDTEAFF. CDR3 in DNA: TGCAGTGCTAGCAGAAAGGACACTGAAGCTTTCTTT.

This clonotype is a singleton in its sample. The V gene is TRBV12-3 or TRBV12-4, the J gene TRBJ1-6; 8 bases align to TRBD1. This CDR3 has 16 amino acids. J lost 7 bases, V lost 2 bases, and 7 bases had no gene match. The CDR3 reads CASSLPRTGQNSPLHF. For the CDR3, the DNA is TGTGCCAGCAGTTTACCTCGGACAGGGCAGAATTCACCCCTCCACTTT.

This rearrangement joins TRBV7-6 to TRBJ2-3; either TRBD1 or TRBD2 may fit D (5 bases each). The CDR3 covers 15 residues. V was pared by 0 bases and J by 2 bases, with 9 bases between. Germline loops: CDR1 SGHVS, CDR2 FNYEAQ. The CDR3 DNA is TGTGCCAGCAGCTTAGCGGGGGAACTCACAGATACGCAGTATTTT. As protein: CASSLAGELTDTQYF.

The chain is built from TRBV6-1 and TRBJ2-5; TRBD1 agrees at 8 bases. V dropped 8 bases and J dropped 0; count of bases not matched to a gene: 5. Germline CDR1 is MNHNS and CDR2 is SASEGT. This CDR3 contains 14 residues. CDR3 loop: CASGTGTDQETQYF. CDR3 coding DNA: TGTGCCAGCGGGACAGGTACCGACCAAGAGACCCAGTACTTC.